The present T cell receptor (beta chain) was sequenced within a study of blood T cell repertoires in COVID-19. Study overall: There were acute and convalescent COVID-19 samples, and they came from the United States, Italy and Spain. PBMCs, B-cell-depleted T cells, or T cells provided the cDNA or gDNA that made up the material.

The CDR3 has 14 amino acids. CDR1 and CDR2 (germline): MDHEN, SYDVKM. The J segment lost 12 bases and the V segment lost 5 bases, leaving 10 bases of the junction unmatched. Per the original data handling: Nucleated cell number was recorded as an estimate derived from reference gene primer amplification. TCRdb's table, derived via immunoSEQ multiplex PCR, lists solely in-frame clones and lacks some. The V and J calls and the clone size are those of that table, but D and trimming were determined from the DNA. The sample gives about 26,000 clones, over 80% of which show up once; around 2.8% is in the top ten.

Material: peripheral blood. This receptor was taken from a human donor in a cohort sampled during active COVID-19. This rearrangement joins TRBV28 to TRBJ1-6; the match to TRBD1 covers 7 bases. The CDR3 region is CASSREGGIQPLHF. The CDR3, as DNA: TGTGCCAGCAGTCGCGAAGGGGGCATACAACCCCTCCACTTT.